This T cell receptor beta chain was captured by sequencing in a study of beta chain features in type 1 diabetes. Findings and limits, study-wide: Type 1 diabetes patients had moderately but significantly shorter TCRB CDR3s in all four CD4+ subsets.

Naive, central memory, regulatory and stem cell-like memory cells within the CD4+ compartment were sorted using CD45RO/CCR7/CD25/CD127/CD95/CD27. The authors reverse transcribed all of the isolated RNA, so sequencing captured expressed TCRB transcripts. TCRdb keeps only in-frame clones here, not all; method: immunoSEQ multiplex PCR. Among approximately 160,000 clones listed, about a tenth were seen once. This clone turned up a few times. Its antigen is unknown. The germline V gene has CDR1 LGHNA and CDR2 YNFKEQ. This CDR3 has 15 amino acids. V lost 5 bases, J lost 5 bases, and 7 bases stayed unmatched.

The receptor was derived from a young man with type 1 diabetes. Sequenced material: central memory CD4+ T cells from blood. The chain employs TRBV4-2 and TRBJ2-1; 9 bases fit TRBD1. The CDR3 region is CASSSMGQGNNEQFF. The CDR3 DNA reads as TGTGCCAGCAGCAGTATGGGACAGGGCAACAATGAGCAGTTCTTC.